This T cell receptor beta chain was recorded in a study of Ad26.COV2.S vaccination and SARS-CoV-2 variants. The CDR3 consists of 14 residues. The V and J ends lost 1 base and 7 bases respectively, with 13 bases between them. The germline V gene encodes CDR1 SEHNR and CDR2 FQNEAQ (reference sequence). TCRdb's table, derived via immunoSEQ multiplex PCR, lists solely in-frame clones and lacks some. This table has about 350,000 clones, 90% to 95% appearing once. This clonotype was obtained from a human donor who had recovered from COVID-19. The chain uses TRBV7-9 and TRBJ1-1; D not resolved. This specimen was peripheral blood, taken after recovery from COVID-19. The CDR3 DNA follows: TGTGCCAGCAGCTTAGTCTCGGGCTTTGGTGAAGCTTTCTTT. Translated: CASSLVSGFGEAFF.